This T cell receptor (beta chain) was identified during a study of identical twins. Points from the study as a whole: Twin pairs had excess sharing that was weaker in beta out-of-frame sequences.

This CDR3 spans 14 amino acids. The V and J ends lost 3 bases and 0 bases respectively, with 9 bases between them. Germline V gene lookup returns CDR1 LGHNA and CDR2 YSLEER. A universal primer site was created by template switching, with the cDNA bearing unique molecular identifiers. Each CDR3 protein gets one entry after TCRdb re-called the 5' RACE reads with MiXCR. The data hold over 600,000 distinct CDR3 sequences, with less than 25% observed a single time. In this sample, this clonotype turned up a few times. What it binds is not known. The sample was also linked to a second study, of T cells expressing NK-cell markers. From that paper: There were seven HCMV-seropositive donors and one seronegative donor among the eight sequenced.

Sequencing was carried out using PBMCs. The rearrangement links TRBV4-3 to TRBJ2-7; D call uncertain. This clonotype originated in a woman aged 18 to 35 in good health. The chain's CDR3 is CASSQKDDSYEQYF. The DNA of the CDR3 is TGCGCCAGCAGCCAGAAAGACGACTCCTACGAGCAGTACTTC.